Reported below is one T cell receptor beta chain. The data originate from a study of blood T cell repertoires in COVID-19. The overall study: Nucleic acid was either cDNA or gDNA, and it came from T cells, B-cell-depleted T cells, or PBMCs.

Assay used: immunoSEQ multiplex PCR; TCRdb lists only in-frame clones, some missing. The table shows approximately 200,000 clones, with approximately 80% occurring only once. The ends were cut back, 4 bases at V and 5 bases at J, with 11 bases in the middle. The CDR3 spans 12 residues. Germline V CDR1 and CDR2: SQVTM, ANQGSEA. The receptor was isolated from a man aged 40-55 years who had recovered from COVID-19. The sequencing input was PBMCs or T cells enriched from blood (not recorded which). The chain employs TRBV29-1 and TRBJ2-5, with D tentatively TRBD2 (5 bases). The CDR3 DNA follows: TGCAGCGTTGTGGCGGGTTCGGAGACCCAGTACTTC. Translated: CSVVAGSETQYF.